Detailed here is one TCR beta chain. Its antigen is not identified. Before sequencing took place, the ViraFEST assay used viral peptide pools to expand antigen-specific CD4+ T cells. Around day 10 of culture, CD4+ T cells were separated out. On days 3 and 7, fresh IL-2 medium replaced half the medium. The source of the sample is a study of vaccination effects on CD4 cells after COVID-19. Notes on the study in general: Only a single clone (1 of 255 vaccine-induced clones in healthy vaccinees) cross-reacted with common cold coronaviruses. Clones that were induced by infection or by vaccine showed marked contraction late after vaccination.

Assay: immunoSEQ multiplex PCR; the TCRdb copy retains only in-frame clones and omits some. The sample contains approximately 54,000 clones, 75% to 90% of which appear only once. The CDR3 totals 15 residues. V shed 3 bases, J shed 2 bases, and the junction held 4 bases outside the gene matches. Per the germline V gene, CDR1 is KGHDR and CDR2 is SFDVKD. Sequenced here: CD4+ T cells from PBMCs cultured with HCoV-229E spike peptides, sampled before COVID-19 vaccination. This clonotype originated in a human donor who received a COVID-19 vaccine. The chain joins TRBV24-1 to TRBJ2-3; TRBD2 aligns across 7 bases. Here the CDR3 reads CATSDLADTTDTQYF. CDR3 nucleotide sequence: TGTGCCACCAGTGATCTAGCGGACACCACAGATACGCAGTATTTT.